These 21 T cell receptor beta chains originate from one sample sequenced in a study of shared clonotypes between healthy human individuals. Generated by immunoSEQ multiplex PCR, the TCRdb table keeps only in-frame clones and is missing some. The repertoire holds millions of clones, with approximately 92% as singletons. Sequencing was carried out using naive CD4+ T cells sorted from blood. The sample's subset: CD45RA+ positively selected. The receptors were sampled from a man aged 18 to 29 in good health.

This chain connects TRBV11-2 to TRBJ1-6; possibly TRBD1 for D (6 bases). CDR1 SGHAT and CDR2 FQNNGV come from the germline V gene. Deletions cut 5 bases from V and 10 bases from J, with 15 bases between. This CDR3 contains 14 residues. The chain's CDR3 is CASSPGGGNSPLHF. As DNA, the CDR3 is TGTGCCAGCAGCCCCGGGGGGGGCAACTCACCCCTCCACTTT.

CDR3 protein: CSVEELGDEQYF. DNA of the CDR3: TGCAGCGTTGAAGAATTGGGGGACGAGCAGTACTTC. This chain connects TRBV29-1 to TRBJ2-7, with D tentatively TRBD1 or TRBD2 (5 bases each). CDR1 SQVTM and CDR2 ANQGSEA come from the germline V gene. The CDR3 is 12 amino acids. Trimming removed 0 bases from V and 5 bases from J, with 8 bases in between.

The chain has TRBV10-3 and TRBJ2-7; 9 bases are shared with TRBD1. Germline V gene data show CDR1 as ENHRY and CDR2 as SYGVKD. The CDR3 has 14 residues. The V segment lost 6 bases and the J segment 2 bases; nucleotides outside the gene matches: 5. Here the CDR3 reads CAISPRDRAYEQYF. Written as DNA, the CDR3 is TGTGCCATCAGCCCCCGGGACAGGGCCTACGAGCAGTACTTC.

This chain links TRBV5-4 with TRBJ2-5; 13 nucleotides align to TRBD2. This CDR3 contains 16 residues. Germline V gene lookup returns CDR1 SGHNT and CDR2 YYREEE (reference sequence). Germline trimming cut 5 bases from V and 1 base from J; bases unmatched to any gene: 5. The CDR3 coding sequence is TGTGCCAGCAGGGCCGGGACTAGCGGGGCCCAAGAGACCCAGTACTTC. It encodes CASRAGTSGAQETQYF.

This sequence joins TRBV5-1 and TRBJ2-5, with 14 bases fitting TRBD2. CDR1 is SGHRS, CDR2 YFSETQ, per germline. Trimming removed 4 bases from V and 5 bases from J; junction bases left unmatched: 7. The CDR3 has 16 amino acids. CDR3: CASSPDGTSGGETQYF. The DNA of the CDR3 is TGCGCCAGCAGCCCGGACGGGACTAGCGGGGGTGAGACCCAGTACTTC.

This chain uses TRBV27 with TRBJ1-1; TRBD1 is a possible D gene (5 bases). Trimming removed 6 bases from V and 2 bases from J, with 16 bases in between. This CDR3 region has 15 residues. Germline assignment: CDR1 MNHEY and CDR2 SMNVEV (reference sequence). CDR3 sequence (DNA): TGTGCCAGCAGCCCCCCGATCGGGACCAACACTGAAGCTTTCTTT. Amino acid sequence: CASSPPIGTNTEAFF.

This sequence joins TRBV15 and TRBJ2-3; 8 bases are a match to TRBD1. Germline-derived CDR1 and CDR2 are LNHNV and YYDKDF (reference sequence). The trim removed 3 bases at V and 2 bases at J, leaving 4 bases unmatched. This CDR3 comprises 15 residues. CDR3 region: CATSRATGDTDTQYF. For the CDR3, the DNA is TGTGCCACCAGCAGGGCGACAGGGGACACAGATACGCAGTATTTT.

J is TRBJ1-1 and V is TRBV7-9; no reliable D call. The CDR3 is 15 amino acids. V shed 5 bases and J shed 1 base, with 14 bases lying between them. Looked up from germline, CDR1 is SEHNR and CDR2 is FQNEAQ (reference sequence). CDR3 in amino acids: CASSPITGSNTEAFF. CDR3 DNA sequence: TGTGCCAGCAGCCCTATTACCGGATCGAACACTGAAGCTTTCTTT.

V and J are TRBV7-3 and TRBJ2-1, with 9 positions matching TRBD2. This CDR3 has 16 residues. V trimming: 5 bases; J trimming: 8 bases; junction bases outside the gene matches: 13. Germline CDR1 reads SGHTA; CDR2 reads FQGTGA. CDR3 nucleotides: TGTGCCAGCAGCCCTAGGAGAAGCGGGGGGCTCGATGAGCAGTTCTTC. As protein: CASSPRRSGGLDEQFF.

The chain joins TRBV4-1 to TRBJ2-3, with D tentatively TRBD2 (6 bases). Germline CDR1 and CDR2: MGHRA and YSYEKL. V was clipped by 1 base and J by 10 bases, with 12 bases between them. The CDR3 runs to 13 residues. The CDR3 sequence: CASSQVGLLAQYF. The CDR3 region has the DNA TGCGCCAGCAGCCAAGTGGGACTCCTCGCGCAGTATTTT.

The J gene is TRBJ1-5, the V gene TRBV28; possibly TRBD1 for D (6 bases). Germline V CDR1 and CDR2: MDHEN, SYDVKM. Trimming removed 3 bases from V and 0 bases from J, with 15 bases in between. This CDR3 is 17 amino acids long. The CDR3 DNA reads as TGTGCCAGCAGTTTCGGAGGGGGAGGATATAGCAATCAGCCCCAGCATTTT. It specifies CASSFGGGGYSNQPQHF.

The genes are TRBV6-5 and TRBJ2-7; D gene uncertain. CDR1 and CDR2 from the germline V gene are MNHEY and SVGAGI. Trimming took 8 bases from V and 6 from J, leaving 8 bases between them. The CDR3 loop spans 10 amino acids. This CDR3 is CASGRVEQYF. The CDR3 region has the DNA TGTGCCAGCGGTAGGGTCGAGCAGTACTTC.

On this clone: Other DNA sequences from this sample encode an identical CDR3 as well. The rearrangement joins TRBV7-2 to TRBJ2-5; no definite D call. Trimming shortened V by 5 bases and J by 5 bases, and 9 bases separated the two germline ends. Germline loops: CDR1 SGHTA, CDR2 FQGNSA. This CDR3 has 12 residues. CDR3: CASSGLGETQYF. DNA for the CDR3: TGTGCCAGCAGCGGTCTCGGGGAGACCCAGTACTTC.

This sequence joins TRBV7-2 and TRBJ2-3; the match to TRBD2 covers 9 bases. The CDR3 is made up of 16 amino acids. Germline CDR1 and CDR2: SGHTA and FQGNSA. The J segment lost 1 base and the V segment lost 3 bases, leaving 5 bases of the junction unmatched. The CDR3 region is CASSFSLAGGTDTQYF. Here the CDR3 DNA reads TGTGCCAGCAGCTTTAGCTTAGCGGGGGGCACAGATACGCAGTATTTT.

This clone was counted a single time. The gene calls are TRBV19 and TRBJ1-6, with D tentatively TRBD1 (5 bases). Germline-derived CDR1 and CDR2 are LNHDA and SQIVND (reference sequence). This CDR3 has 15 amino acids. The V gene lost 4 bases and the J gene lost 7 bases, with 14 bases spanning the gap. In nucleotides, the CDR3 is TGTGCCAGTAGTACGTCCGGGGGGGGAAATTCACCCCTCCACTTT. The encoded protein is CASSTSGGGNSPLHF. Looking up the rest from reference TRBV19 and TRBJ1-6 gives the full variable domain: DGGITQSPKYLFRKEGQNVTLSCEQNLNHDAMYWYRQDPGQGLRLIYYSQIVNDFQKGDIAEGYSVSREKKESFPLTVTSAQKNPTAFYLCASSTSGGGNSPLHFGNGTRLTVT.

V is TRBV6-5 and J is TRBJ1-2; 8 bases are a match to TRBD1. The germline gives CDR1 MNHEY, CDR2 SVGAGI. The V segment lost 6 bases and the J segment 6 bases; nucleotides outside the gene matches: 9. CDR3 length: 14 residues. The CDR3 DNA is TGTGCCAGCAGATTAGGACAGGGAGGAGATGGCTACACCTTC. Translation gives CASRLGQGGDGYTF.

The chain is built from TRBV11-3 and TRBJ2-1; 11 bases are a match to TRBD2. V shed 3 bases, J shed 10 bases, and the junction held 8 bases outside the gene matches. CDR1 SGHNT and CDR2 YENEEA come from the germline V gene. This CDR3 comprises 15 residues. The CDR3 is CASSFGSGGAGEQFF. The CDR3 DNA sequence: TGTGCCAGCAGCTTCGGTAGCGGGGGGGCTGGCGAGCAGTTCTTC.

This chain joins TRBV10-3 and TRBJ2-2, with D possibly being TRBD1 (5 bases). From germline, CDR1 is ENHRY and CDR2 SYGVKD. Deletions cut 2 bases from V and 8 bases from J, with 12 bases between. The CDR3 is 14 residues long. The DNA of the CDR3 is TGTGCCATCAGTGAGGAAGGGGATGGGGGGGAGCTGTTTTTT. It is translated as CAISEEGDGGELFF.

The chain couples TRBV6-1 to TRBJ2-3, with D possibly matching TRBD2 (5 bases). Germline assignment: CDR1 MNHNS and CDR2 SASEGT. V dropped 4 bases and J dropped 2 bases, with 13 bases sitting between them. This CDR3 has 15 residues. This chain's CDR3 is CASSVGGPSTDTQYF. DNA of the CDR3: TGTGCCAGCAGTGTGGGCGGGCCATCCACAGATACGCAGTATTTT.

This sequence joins TRBV6-5 and TRBJ2-1; TRBD1 agrees at 11 bases. CDR3 length equals 14 residues. Germline lookup yields CDR1 MNHEY and CDR2 SVGAGI. Trimming removed 11 bases from V and 4 bases from J; junction bases left unmatched: 7. This CDR3 is CAASGQGAYNEQFF. In nucleotides, the CDR3 is TGTGCCGCCTCCGGACAGGGGGCTTACAATGAGCAGTTCTTC.

DNA for the CDR3: TGTGCCAGTTACGGCTCCTACGAGCAGTACTTC. Translated, it gives CASYGSYEQYF. J is TRBJ2-7 and V is TRBV28; D is unclear. Trimming removed 9 bases at V and 0 bases at J, with 6 bases between. CDR3 length equals 11 residues. The germline V gene encodes CDR1 MDHEN and CDR2 SYDVKM. Together with reference TRBV28 and TRBJ2-7, the CDR3 gives the full variable domain: DVKVTQSSRYLVKRTGEKVFLECVQDMDHENMFWYRQDPGLGLRLIYFSYDVKMKEKGDIPEGYSVSREKKERFSLILESASTNQTSMYLCASYGSYEQYFGPGTRLTVT.